The TCR beta chain under discussion was sequenced for a study of T cell responses to AZD1222 COVID-19 vaccine. The protocol was immunoSEQ multiplex PCR, while the TCRdb copy is restricted to in-frame clones and leaves out a portion. The data contain 150,000 or so clones, about nine tenths of them singletons. The CDR3 is 15 residues long. The germline V gene encodes CDR1 GTSNPN and CDR2 SVGIG (reference sequence). Trimming took off 0 bases at V and 2 bases at J, with 11 bases between the two ends. This sequence joins TRBV30 and TRBJ2-1; no clear D gene. The sample in question was peripheral blood, obtained on day 0 of AZD1222 vaccination. The source of this sequence is an adult in good health. The CDR3 sequence: CAWSVGKLTYNEQFF. DNA of the CDR3: TGTGCCTGGAGTGTAGGGAAGTTGACCTACAATGAGCAGTTCTTC.